The sample holds a few counts of the clone carrying this T cell receptor beta chain. The study ran its PCR with 60 Vbeta and 13 Jbeta primers. Repertoires were generated with immunoSEQ multiplex PCR, while TCRdb's copy carries only in-frame clones and drops some. The data show roughly 170,000 clones, with 80% seen just once and under 0.8% held by the top ten. This specimen comes from a study of cytomegalovirus exposure and HLA in healthy donors. The V and J ends lost 3 bases and 5 bases, in that order; junction bases with no gene match: 10. The CDR3 spans 15 residues. Germline V gene data show CDR1 as SGHKS and CDR2 as YYEKEE (reference sequence).

The sequencing sample was made of PBMCs. The sequence came from a boy aged 5-17 years in good health and CMV-seronegative. The chain carries TRBV5-5 and TRBJ2-7, with 8 bases identical to TRBD2. The CDR3: CASSSVPGGPNEQYF. The CDR3 bases are TGTGCCAGCAGCTCCGTTCCGGGAGGGCCAAACGAGCAGTACTTC.